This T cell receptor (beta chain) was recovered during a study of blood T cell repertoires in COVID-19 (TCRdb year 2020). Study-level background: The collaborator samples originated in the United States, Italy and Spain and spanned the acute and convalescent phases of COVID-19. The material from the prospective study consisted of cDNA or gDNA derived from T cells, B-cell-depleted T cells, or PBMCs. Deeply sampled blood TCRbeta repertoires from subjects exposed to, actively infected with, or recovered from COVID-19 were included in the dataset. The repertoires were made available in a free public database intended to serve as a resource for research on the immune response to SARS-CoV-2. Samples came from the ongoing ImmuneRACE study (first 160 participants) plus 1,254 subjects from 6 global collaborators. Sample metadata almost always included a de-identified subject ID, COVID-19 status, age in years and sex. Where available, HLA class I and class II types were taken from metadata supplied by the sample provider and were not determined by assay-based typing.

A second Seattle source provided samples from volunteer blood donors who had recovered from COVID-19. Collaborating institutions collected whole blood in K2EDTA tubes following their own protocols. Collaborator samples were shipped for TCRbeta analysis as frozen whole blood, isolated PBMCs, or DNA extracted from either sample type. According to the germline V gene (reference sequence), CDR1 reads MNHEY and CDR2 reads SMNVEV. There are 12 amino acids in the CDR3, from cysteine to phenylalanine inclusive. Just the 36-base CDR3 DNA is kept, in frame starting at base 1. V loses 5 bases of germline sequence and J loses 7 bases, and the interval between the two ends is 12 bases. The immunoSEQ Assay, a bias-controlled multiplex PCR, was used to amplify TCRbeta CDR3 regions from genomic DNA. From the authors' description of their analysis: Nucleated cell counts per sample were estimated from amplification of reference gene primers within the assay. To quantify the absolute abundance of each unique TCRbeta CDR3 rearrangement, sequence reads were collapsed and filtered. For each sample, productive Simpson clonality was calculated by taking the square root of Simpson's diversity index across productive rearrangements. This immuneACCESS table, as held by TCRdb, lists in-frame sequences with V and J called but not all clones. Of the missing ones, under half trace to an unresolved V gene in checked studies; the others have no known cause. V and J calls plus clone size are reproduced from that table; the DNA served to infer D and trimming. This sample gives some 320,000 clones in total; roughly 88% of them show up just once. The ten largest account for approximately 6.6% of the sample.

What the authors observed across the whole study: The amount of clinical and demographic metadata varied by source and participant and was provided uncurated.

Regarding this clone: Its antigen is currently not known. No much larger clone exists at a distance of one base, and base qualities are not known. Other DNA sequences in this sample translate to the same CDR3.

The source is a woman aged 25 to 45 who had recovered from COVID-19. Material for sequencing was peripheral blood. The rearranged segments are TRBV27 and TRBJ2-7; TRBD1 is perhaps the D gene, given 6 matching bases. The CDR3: CASSPTGYEQYF. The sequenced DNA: TGTGCCAGCAGTCCCACAGGGTATGAGCAGTACTTC.